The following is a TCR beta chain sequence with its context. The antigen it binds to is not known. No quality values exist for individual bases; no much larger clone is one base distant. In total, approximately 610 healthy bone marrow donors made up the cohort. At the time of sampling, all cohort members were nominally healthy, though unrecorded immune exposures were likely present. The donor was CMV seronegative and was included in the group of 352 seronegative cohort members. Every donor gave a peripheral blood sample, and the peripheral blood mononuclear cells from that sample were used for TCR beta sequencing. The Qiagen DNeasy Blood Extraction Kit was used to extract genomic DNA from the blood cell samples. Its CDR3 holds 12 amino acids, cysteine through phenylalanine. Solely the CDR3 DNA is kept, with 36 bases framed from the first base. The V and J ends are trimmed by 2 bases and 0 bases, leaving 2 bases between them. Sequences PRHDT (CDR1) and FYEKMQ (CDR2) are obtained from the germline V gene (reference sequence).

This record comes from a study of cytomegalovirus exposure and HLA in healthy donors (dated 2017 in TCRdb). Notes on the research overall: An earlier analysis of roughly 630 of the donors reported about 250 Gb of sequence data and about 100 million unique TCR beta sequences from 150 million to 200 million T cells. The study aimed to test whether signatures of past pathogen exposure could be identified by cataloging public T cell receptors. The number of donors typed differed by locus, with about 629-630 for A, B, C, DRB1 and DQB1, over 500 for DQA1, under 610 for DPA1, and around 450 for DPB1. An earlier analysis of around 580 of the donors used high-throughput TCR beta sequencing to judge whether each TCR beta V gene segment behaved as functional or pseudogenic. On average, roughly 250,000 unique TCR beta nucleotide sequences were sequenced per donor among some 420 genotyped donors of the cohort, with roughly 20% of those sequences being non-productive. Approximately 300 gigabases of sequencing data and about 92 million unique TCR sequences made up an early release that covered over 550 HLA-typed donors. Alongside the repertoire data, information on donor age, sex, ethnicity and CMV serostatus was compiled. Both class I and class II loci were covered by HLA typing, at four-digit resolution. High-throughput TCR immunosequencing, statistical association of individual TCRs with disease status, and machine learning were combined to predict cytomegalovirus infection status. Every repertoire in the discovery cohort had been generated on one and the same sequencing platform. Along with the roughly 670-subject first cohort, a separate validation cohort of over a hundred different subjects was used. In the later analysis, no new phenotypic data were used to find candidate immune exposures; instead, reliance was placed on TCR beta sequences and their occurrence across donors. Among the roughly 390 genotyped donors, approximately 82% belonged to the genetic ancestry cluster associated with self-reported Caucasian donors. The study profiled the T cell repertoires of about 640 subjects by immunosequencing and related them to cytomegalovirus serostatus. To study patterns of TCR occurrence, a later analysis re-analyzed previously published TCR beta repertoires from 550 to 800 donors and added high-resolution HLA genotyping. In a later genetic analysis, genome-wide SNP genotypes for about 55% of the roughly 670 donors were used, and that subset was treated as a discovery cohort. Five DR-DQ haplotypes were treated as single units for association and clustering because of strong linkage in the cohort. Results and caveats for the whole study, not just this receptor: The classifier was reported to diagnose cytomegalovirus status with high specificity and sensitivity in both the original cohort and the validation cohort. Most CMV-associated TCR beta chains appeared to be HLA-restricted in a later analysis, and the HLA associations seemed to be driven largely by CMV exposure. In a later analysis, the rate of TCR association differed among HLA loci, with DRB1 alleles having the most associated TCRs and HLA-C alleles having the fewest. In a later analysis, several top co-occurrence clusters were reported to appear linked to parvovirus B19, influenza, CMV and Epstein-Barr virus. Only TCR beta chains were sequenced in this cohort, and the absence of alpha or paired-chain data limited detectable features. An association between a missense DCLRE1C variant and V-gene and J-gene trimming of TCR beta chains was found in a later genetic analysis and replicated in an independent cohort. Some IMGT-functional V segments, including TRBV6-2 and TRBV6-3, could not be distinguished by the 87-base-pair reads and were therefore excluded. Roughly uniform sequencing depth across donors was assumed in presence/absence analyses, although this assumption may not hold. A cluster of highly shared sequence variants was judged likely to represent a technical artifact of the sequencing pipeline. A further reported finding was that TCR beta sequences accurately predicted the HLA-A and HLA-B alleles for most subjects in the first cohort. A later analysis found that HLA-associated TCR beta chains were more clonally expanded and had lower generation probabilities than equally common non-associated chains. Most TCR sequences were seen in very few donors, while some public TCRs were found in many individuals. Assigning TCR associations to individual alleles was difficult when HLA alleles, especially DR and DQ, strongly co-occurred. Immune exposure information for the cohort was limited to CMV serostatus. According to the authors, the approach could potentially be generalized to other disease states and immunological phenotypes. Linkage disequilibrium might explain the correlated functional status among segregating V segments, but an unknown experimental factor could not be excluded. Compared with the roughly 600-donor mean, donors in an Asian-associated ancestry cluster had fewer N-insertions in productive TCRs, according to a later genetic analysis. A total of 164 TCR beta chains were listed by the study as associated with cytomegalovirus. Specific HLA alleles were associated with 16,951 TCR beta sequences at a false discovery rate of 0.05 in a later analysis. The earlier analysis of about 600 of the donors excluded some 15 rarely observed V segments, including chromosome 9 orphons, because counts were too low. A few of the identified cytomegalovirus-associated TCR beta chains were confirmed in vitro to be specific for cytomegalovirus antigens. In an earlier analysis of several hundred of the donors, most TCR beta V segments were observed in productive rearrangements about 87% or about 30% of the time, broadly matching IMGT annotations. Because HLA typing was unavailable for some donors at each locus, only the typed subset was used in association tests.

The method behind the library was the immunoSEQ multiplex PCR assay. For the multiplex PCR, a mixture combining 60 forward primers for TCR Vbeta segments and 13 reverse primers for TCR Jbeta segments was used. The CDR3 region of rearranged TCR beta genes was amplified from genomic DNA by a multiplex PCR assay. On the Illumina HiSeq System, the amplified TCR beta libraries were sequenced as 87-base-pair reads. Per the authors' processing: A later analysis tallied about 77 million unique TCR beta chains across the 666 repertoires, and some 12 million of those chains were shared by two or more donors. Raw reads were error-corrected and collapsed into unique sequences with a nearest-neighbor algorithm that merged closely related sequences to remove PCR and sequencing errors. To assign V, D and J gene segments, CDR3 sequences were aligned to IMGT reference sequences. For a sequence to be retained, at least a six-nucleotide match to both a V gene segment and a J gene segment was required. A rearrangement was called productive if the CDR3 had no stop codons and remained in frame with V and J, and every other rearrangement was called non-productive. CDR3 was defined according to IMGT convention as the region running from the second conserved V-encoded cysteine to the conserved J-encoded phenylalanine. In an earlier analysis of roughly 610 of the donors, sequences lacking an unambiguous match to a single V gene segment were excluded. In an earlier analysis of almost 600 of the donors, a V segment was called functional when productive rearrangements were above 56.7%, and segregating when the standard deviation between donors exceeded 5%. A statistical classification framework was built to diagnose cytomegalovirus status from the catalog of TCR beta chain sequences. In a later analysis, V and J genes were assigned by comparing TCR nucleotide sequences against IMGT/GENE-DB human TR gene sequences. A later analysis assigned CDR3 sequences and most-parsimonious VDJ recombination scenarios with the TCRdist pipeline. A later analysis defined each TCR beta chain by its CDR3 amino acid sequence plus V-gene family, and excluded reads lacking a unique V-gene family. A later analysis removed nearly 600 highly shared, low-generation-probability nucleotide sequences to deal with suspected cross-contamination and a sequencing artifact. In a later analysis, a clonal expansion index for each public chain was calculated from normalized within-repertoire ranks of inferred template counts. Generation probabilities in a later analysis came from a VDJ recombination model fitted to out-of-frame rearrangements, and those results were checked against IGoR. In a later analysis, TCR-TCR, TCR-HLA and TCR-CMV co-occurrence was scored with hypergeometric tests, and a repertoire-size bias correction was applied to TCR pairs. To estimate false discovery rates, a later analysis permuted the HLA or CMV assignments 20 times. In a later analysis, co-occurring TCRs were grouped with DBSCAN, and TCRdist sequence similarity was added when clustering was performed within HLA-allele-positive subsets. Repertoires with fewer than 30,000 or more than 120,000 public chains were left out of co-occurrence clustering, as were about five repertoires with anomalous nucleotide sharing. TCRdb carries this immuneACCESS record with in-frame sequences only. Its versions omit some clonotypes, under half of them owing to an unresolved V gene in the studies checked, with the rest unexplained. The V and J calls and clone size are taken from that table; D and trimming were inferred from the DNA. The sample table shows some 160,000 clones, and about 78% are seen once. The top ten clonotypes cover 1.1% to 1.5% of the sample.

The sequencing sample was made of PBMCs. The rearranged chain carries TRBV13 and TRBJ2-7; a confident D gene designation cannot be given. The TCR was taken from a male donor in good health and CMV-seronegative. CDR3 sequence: CASSLLSYEQYF. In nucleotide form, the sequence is TGTGCCAGCAGCTTACTCTCCTACGAGCAGTACTTC.